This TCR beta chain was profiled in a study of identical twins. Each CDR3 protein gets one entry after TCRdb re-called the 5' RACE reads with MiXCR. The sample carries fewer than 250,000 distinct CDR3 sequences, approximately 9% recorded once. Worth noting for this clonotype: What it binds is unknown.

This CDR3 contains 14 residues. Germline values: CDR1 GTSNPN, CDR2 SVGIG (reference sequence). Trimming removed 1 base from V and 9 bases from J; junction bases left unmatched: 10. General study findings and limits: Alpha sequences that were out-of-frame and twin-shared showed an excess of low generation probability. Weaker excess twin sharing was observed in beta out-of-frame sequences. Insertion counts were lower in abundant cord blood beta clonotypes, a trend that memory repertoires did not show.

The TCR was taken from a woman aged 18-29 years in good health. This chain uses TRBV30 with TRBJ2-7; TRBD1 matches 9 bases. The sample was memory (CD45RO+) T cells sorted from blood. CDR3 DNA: TGTGCCTGGAGTGCCTCGGGACAGGGAATTGCGCAGTACTTC. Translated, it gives CAWSASGQGIAQYF.